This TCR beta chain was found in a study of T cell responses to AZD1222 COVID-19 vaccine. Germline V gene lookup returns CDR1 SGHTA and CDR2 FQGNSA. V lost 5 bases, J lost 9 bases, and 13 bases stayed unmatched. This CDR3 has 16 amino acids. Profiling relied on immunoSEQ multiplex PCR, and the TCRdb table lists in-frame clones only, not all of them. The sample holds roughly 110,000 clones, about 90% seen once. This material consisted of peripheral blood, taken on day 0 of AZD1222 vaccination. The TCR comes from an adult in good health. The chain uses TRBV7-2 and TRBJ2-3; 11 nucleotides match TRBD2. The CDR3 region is CASSAGGASGRRTQYF. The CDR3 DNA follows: TGTGCCAGCAGCGCCGGTGGGGCTAGCGGGAGGAGGACGCAGTATTTT.